The clone carrying this T cell receptor beta chain was found many times. The data originate from a study of control samples from healthy donors and cancer patients. Repertoires were generated with immunoSEQ multiplex PCR, while TCRdb's copy carries only in-frame clones and drops some. The profile shows about 74,000 clones, around nine tenths of them singletons. The CDR3 length is 15 residues. Trimming removed 0 bases at V and 6 bases at J, with 17 bases between. The germline V gene has CDR1 GTSNPN and CDR2 SVGIG (reference sequence). The V gene is TRBV30, the J gene TRBJ1-2; possibly TRBD1 for D (5 bases). The sequenced sample consisted of blood. This receptor was taken from a woman aged 45 to 65 in good health. In nucleotides, the CDR3 is TGTGCCTGGAGTGTAATGGGGGGAGCGAGGAATGGCTACACCTTC. Translating gives CAWSVMGGARNGYTF. Full variable domain (remainder filled in from reference TRBV30 and TRBJ1-2): SQTIHQWPATLVQPVGSPLSLECTVEGTSNPNLYWYRQAAGRGLQLLFYSVGIGQISSEVPQNLSASRPQDRQFILSSKKLLLSDSGFYLCAWSVMGGARNGYTFGSGTRLTVV.